The rows below give T cell receptor beta chains drawn from one sample of a study of cytomegalovirus exposure and HLA in healthy donors. Profiling relied on immunoSEQ multiplex PCR, and the TCRdb table lists in-frame clones only, not all of them. There are some 130,000 clones in the sample; 79% occur only once, and more than 0.75% lies in the top ten. What was sequenced was PBMCs. The receptors originated from a man aged 18-30 years in good health and CMV-seronegative. CDR3s include the opening cysteine and the closing phenylalanine or tryptophan. The order of the fields is J gene, clone size, D gene, V gene, CDR3 protein, CDR3 DNA. D genes are given only for firm matches. Clone size is not always given. Where it is, it says once, few, many or a class for expanded clones.

j_call: TRBJ1-2; clone_size: once; d_call: .; v_call: TRBV15; cdr3_aa: CATSRLGEGYTF; cdr3_nt: TGTGCCACCAGCAGACTAGGGGAAGGCTACACCTTC
j_call: TRBJ2-5; clone_size: .; d_call: .; v_call: TRBV5-8; cdr3_aa: CASSPARHRQETQYF; cdr3_nt: TGTGCCAGCAGCCCGGCGAGACACCGACAAGAGACCCAGTACTTC
j_call: TRBJ2-7; clone_size: .; d_call: .; v_call: TRBV4-3; cdr3_aa: CASSRLRSGNTYEQYF; cdr3_nt: TGCGCCAGCAGCCGCCTCAGATCGGGGAATACCTACGAGCAGTACTTC
j_call: TRBJ1-2; clone_size: .; d_call: .; v_call: TRBV30; cdr3_aa: CAWNPGRGQNYGYTF; cdr3_nt: TGTGCCTGGAATCCGGGGCGGGGGCAGAACTATGGCTACACCTTC
j_call: TRBJ1-1; clone_size: .; d_call: TRBD1; v_call: TRBV19; cdr3_aa: CASRAQGAPNTEAFF; cdr3_nt: TGTGCCAGTAGGGCCCAGGGGGCTCCGAACACTGAAGCTTTCTTT
j_call: TRBJ1-1; clone_size: .; d_call: .; v_call: TRBV19; cdr3_aa: CASSPEFRVPNTEAFF; cdr3_nt: TGTGCCAGTAGTCCCGAATTCAGGGTCCCGAACACTGAAGCTTTCTTT
j_call: TRBJ1-5; clone_size: once; d_call: .; v_call: TRBV2; cdr3_aa: CAAAGKAGNQPQHF; cdr3_nt: TGTGCCGCGGCGGGGAAAGCTGGGAATCAGCCCCAGCATTTT
j_call: TRBJ1-1; clone_size: .; d_call: .; v_call: TRBV19; cdr3_aa: CASSQGVTQGKYTEAFF; cdr3_nt: TGTGCCAGTAGCCAAGGGGTTACACAGGGTAAATACACTGAAGCTTTCTTT
j_call: TRBJ1-6; clone_size: .; d_call: .; v_call: TRBV7-9; cdr3_aa: CALGGPSYNSPLHF; cdr3_nt: TGTGCCCTGGGGGGGCCTTCCTATAATTCACCCCTCCACTTT
j_call: TRBJ2-7; clone_size: once; d_call: TRBD1; v_call: TRBV7-9; cdr3_aa: CSSSPTGGFLSF; cdr3_nt: TGTTCCAGCAGCCCGACAGGGGGTTTCTTAAGCTTC
j_call: TRBJ2-5; clone_size: .; d_call: .; v_call: TRBV10-3; cdr3_aa: CAISSGETQYF; cdr3_nt: TGTGCCATCTCAAGCGGCGAGACCCAGTACTTC
j_call: TRBJ1-1; clone_size: few; d_call: TRBD1; v_call: TRBV6-1; cdr3_aa: CASSSGGVTEAFF; cdr3_nt: TGTGCCAGCAGTTCAGGGGGCGTCACTGAAGCTTTCTTT
j_call: TRBJ2-7; clone_size: once; d_call: TRBD1; v_call: TRBV30; cdr3_aa: CAWKRGRSREGEQYF; cdr3_nt: TGTGCCTGGAAAAGGGGGCGCAGCCGTGAGGGGGAGCAGTACTTC
j_call: TRBJ2-3; clone_size: .; d_call: TRBD2; v_call: TRBV6-4; cdr3_aa: CASSPTGGGITDTQYF; cdr3_nt: TGTGCCAGCAGTCCGACGGGCGGGGGGATCACAGATACGCAGTATTTT
j_call: TRBJ2-1; clone_size: .; d_call: TRBD2; v_call: TRBV9; cdr3_aa: CASSVPGQRGVYNEQFF; cdr3_nt: TGTGCCAGCAGCGTACCTGGCCAGCGGGGGGTTTACAATGAGCAGTTCTTC
j_call: TRBJ2-1; clone_size: .; d_call: TRBD2; v_call: TRBV5-5; cdr3_aa: CASSLSGGVGNEQFF; cdr3_nt: TGTGCCAGCAGCTTAAGCGGGGGGGTCGGCAATGAGCAGTTCTTC
j_call: TRBJ2-3; clone_size: .; d_call: .; v_call: TRBV10-3; cdr3_aa: CATWNHAAYGTDTQYF; cdr3_nt: TGTGCCACCTGGAACCACGCTGCTTACGGGACAGATACGCAGTATTTT
j_call: TRBJ2-2; clone_size: .; d_call: .; v_call: TRBV5-1; cdr3_aa: CASSPTRAGELFF; cdr3_nt: TGCGCCAGCAGCCCTACTAGAGCCGGGGAGCTGTTTTTT
j_call: TRBJ1-1; clone_size: .; d_call: .; v_call: TRBV7-2; cdr3_aa: CASSLDRNTEAFF; cdr3_nt: TGTGCCAGCAGCTTAGACAGGAACACTGAAGCTTTCTTT
j_call: TRBJ2-5; clone_size: .; d_call: TRBD1; v_call: TRBV4-1; cdr3_aa: CASSQGSGQGVETQYF; cdr3_nt: TGCGCCAGCAGCCAAGGTTCGGGACAGGGAGTGGAGACCCAGTACTTC
j_call: TRBJ1-2; clone_size: .; d_call: .; v_call: TRBV5-6; cdr3_aa: CASRSDRFYGYTF; cdr3_nt: TGTGCCAGCAGATCCGACAGGTTCTATGGCTACACCTTC
j_call: TRBJ1-1; clone_size: .; d_call: .; v_call: TRBV19; cdr3_aa: CASRFSGGASEAFF; cdr3_nt: TGTGCCAGTAGGTTTTCTGGGGGGGCCAGTGAAGCTTTCTTT
j_call: TRBJ1-4; clone_size: .; d_call: .; v_call: TRBV5-6; cdr3_aa: CASSFGTINEKLFF; cdr3_nt: TGTGCCAGCAGCTTTGGGACTATAAATGAAAAACTGTTTTTT
j_call: TRBJ2-5; clone_size: .; d_call: TRBD2; v_call: TRBV19; cdr3_aa: CASSGLAGGPAYF; cdr3_nt: TGTGCCAGTAGTGGACTAGCGGGGGGACCCGCGTACTTC
j_call: TRBJ2-1; clone_size: .; d_call: TRBD2; v_call: TRBV6-5; cdr3_aa: CASSDQEAGEQFF; cdr3_nt: TGTGCCAGCAGTGATCAAGAAGCGGGGGAGCAGTTCTTC
j_call: TRBJ1-2; clone_size: .; d_call: .; v_call: TRBV5-1; cdr3_aa: CASSLASSSGENYGYTF; cdr3_nt: TGCGCCAGCAGCTTGGCTTCGTCTTCTGGGGAGAACTATGGCTACACCTTC
j_call: TRBJ1-2; clone_size: .; d_call: TRBD1; v_call: TRBV30; cdr3_aa: CAWSVAGQGYGYTF; cdr3_nt: TGTGCCTGGAGTGTTGCGGGACAGGGCTATGGCTACACCTTC
j_call: TRBJ2-7; clone_size: .; d_call: .; v_call: TRBV5-1; cdr3_aa: CASSLGGWREEQYF; cdr3_nt: TGCGCCAGCAGCTTGGGCGGCTGGCGAGAGGAGCAGTACTTC
j_call: TRBJ1-1; clone_size: few; d_call: TRBD1; v_call: TRBV6-5; cdr3_aa: CASTKNPTGGSEAFF; cdr3_nt: TGTGCCAGCACTAAGAACCCGACAGGGGGAAGTGAAGCTTTCTTT
j_call: TRBJ1-1; clone_size: .; d_call: .; v_call: TRBV6-6; cdr3_aa: CASRDTTEAFF; cdr3_nt: TGTGCCAGCAGAGACACCACTGAAGCTTTCTTT
j_call: TRBJ2-5; clone_size: .; d_call: .; v_call: TRBV18; cdr3_aa: CASSPGAELQETQYF; cdr3_nt: TGTGCCAGCTCACCCGGCGCGGAACTCCAAGAGACCCAGTACTTC
j_call: TRBJ2-3; clone_size: .; d_call: .; v_call: TRBV5-1; cdr3_aa: CASSLASTVLPSTDTQYF; cdr3_nt: TGCGCCAGCAGCTTGGCAAGTACAGTGCTGCCTAGCACAGATACGCAGTATTTT
j_call: TRBJ1-6; clone_size: .; d_call: .; v_call: TRBV9; cdr3_aa: CASSPTDSSYNSPLHF; cdr3_nt: TGTGCCAGCAGCCCCACCGACAGCTCCTATAATTCACCCCTCCACTTT
j_call: TRBJ1-2; clone_size: .; d_call: .; v_call: TRBV6-5; cdr3_aa: CASSYYAEGGYTF; cdr3_nt: TGTGCCAGCAGTTATTACGCGGAGGGGGGCTACACCTTC
j_call: TRBJ2-5; clone_size: .; d_call: .; v_call: TRBV29-1; cdr3_aa: CSVDPYSKTQYF; cdr3_nt: TGCAGCGTTGACCCCTATTCAAAGACCCAGTACTTC
j_call: TRBJ2-5; clone_size: .; d_call: TRBD1; v_call: TRBV9; cdr3_aa: CASSARQGETQYF; cdr3_nt: TGTGCCAGCAGCGCTCGACAGGGAGAGACCCAGTACTTC
j_call: TRBJ2-7; clone_size: .; d_call: TRBD1; v_call: TRBV29-1; cdr3_aa: CSVVRGQGNEQYF; cdr3_nt: TGCAGCGTTGTGAGGGGGCAAGGCAACGAGCAGTACTTC
j_call: TRBJ1-2; clone_size: .; d_call: .; v_call: TRBV9; cdr3_aa: CASSVYGVGGYGYTF; cdr3_nt: TGTGCCAGCAGCGTATATGGGGTGGGGGGCTATGGCTACACCTTC
j_call: TRBJ2-7; clone_size: .; d_call: .; v_call: TRBV6-5; cdr3_aa: CASSYTRTDSYEQYF; cdr3_nt: TGTGCCAGCAGTTACACACGGACAGATTCCTACGAGCAGTACTTC
j_call: TRBJ2-4; clone_size: .; d_call: .; v_call: TRBV5-6; cdr3_aa: CASSLVSGGDIQYF; cdr3_nt: TGTGCCAGCAGCTTGGTGTCAGGAGGGGACATTCAGTACTTC
j_call: TRBJ1-2; clone_size: .; d_call: TRBD1; v_call: TRBV9; cdr3_aa: CASSVEGRGLNYGYTF; cdr3_nt: TGTGCCAGCAGCGTAGAAGGCAGGGGGCTGAACTATGGCTACACCTTC
j_call: TRBJ2-3; clone_size: once; d_call: TRBD2; v_call: TRBV30; cdr3_aa: CAWSWTSGGLLYF; cdr3_nt: TGTGCCTGGAGCTGGACTAGCGGGGGTCTCCTGTATTTT
j_call: TRBJ2-1; clone_size: .; d_call: TRBD2; v_call: TRBV12-5; cdr3_aa: CASGLVRGGGAYNEQFF; cdr3_nt: TGTGCTAGTGGCTTGGTAAGGGGCGGGGGGGCGTACAATGAGCAGTTCTTC
j_call: TRBJ2-3; clone_size: .; d_call: TRBD2; v_call: TRBV30; cdr3_aa: CAWSVGLAGGITDTQYF; cdr3_nt: TGTGCCTGGAGTGTCGGACTAGCGGGGGGGATCACAGATACGCAGTATTTT
j_call: TRBJ1-6; clone_size: .; d_call: .; v_call: TRBV7-2; cdr3_aa: CASTAGGLDNSPLHF; cdr3_nt: TGTGCCAGCACTGCGGGGGGGTTAGATAATTCACCCCTCCACTTT
j_call: TRBJ1-1; clone_size: .; d_call: .; v_call: TRBV5-4; cdr3_aa: CASSLDSTEAFF; cdr3_nt: TGTGCCAGCAGCCTAGACAGCACTGAAGCTTTCTTT
j_call: TRBJ1-6; clone_size: .; d_call: TRBD1; v_call: TRBV19; cdr3_aa: CASSMTGTGNSPLHF; cdr3_nt: TGTGCCAGTAGTATGACCGGGACAGGGAATTCACCCCTCCACTTT
j_call: TRBJ2-7; clone_size: .; d_call: TRBD1; v_call: TRBV2; cdr3_aa: CASSSDRGPYEQYF; cdr3_nt: TGTGCCAGCAGTTCCGACAGGGGTCCGTACGAGCAGTACTTC
j_call: TRBJ1-1; clone_size: .; d_call: .; v_call: TRBV7-2; cdr3_aa: CASSPMGTPLNTEAFF; cdr3_nt: TGTGCCAGCAGCCCGATGGGGACACCATTGAACACTGAAGCTTTCTTT